The present T cell receptor beta chain was sequenced within a study of blood T cells in healthy people across ages. With V trimmed by 10 bases and J by 1 base, 14 bases remained unmatched. The CDR3 length is 16 residues. In germline, CDR1 is MNHEY, CDR2 SVGEGT. This clonotype occurred a few times. What it recognizes is unknown. Findings of the study overall: There was a strong correlation between TCR beta diversity and naive T cell percentage. Among T cells, TCR beta diversity per million cells dropped roughly linearly as age rose. Because sorting was not performed, PBMCs prevented conclusive naive versus antigen-experienced comparison.

With a J-beta primer mix and a sample-barcoded 5' primer, a second PCR ran about 7 to 12 cycles. TCRdb ran MiXCR on the 5' RACE reads and lists one entry per CDR3 protein. The repertoire consists of roughly 800,000 distinct CDR3 sequences, with more than 45% occurring once and the leading ten covering about 20%. J is TRBJ2-5 and V is TRBV6-2 or TRBV6-3, with 8 bases fitting TRBD2. The receptor's source is a man aged 30-40 years in good health. Sequenced: blood. CDR3 sequence: CATRPVMAGGQETQYF. The CDR3 DNA reads TGTGCCACCCGACCGGTCATGGCGGGAGGCCAAGAGACCCAGTACTTC.